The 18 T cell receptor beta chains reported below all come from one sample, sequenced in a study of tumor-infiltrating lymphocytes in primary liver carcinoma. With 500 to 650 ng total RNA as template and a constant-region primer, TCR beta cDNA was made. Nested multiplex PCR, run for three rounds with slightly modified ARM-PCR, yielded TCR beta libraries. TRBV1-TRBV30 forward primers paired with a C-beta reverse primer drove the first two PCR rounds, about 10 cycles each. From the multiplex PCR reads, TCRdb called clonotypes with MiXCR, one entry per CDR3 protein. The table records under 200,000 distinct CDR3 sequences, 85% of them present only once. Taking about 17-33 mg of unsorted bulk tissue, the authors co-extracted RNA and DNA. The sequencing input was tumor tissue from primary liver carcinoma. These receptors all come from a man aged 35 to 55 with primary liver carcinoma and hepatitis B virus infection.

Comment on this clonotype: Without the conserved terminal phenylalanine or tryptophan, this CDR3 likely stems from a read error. CDR3 DNA: TGCAGGGCTGCCCTGGGGGACAGGAGAAACACTGAAGCTTTCCTT. Protein product: CRAALGDRRNTEAFL. V usage is TRBV29-1 and J usage is TRBJ1-1; 8 bases are a match to TRBD1. CDR3 length equals 15 residues. Per the germline V gene, CDR1 is SQVTM and CDR2 is ANQGSEA.

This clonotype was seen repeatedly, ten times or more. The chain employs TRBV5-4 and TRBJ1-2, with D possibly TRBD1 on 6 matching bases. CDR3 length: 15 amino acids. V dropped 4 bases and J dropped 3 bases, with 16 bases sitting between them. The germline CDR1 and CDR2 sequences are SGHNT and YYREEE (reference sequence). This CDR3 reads CASSPGGAVDYGYTF. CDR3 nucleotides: TGTGCCAGCAGCCCGGGGGGGGCAGTGGACTATGGCTACACCTTC.

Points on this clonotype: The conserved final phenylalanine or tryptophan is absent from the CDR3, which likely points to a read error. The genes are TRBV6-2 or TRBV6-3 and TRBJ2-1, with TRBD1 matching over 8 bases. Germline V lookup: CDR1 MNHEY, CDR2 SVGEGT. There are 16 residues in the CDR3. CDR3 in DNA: TGTGCCAGCGGTTACAGGGGGACGGCCTCCTACAATGAACAGTTCTCC. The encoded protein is CASGYRGTASYNEQFS.

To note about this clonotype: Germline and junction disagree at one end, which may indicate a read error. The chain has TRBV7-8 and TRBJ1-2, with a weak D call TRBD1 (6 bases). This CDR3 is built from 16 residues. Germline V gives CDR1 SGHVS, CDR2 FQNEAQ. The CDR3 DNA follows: TGTGCCGGCAGCTTATCCAGCCAGGGGTTAGAGTATGGCTACACCTTC. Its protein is CAGSLSSQGLEYGYTF.

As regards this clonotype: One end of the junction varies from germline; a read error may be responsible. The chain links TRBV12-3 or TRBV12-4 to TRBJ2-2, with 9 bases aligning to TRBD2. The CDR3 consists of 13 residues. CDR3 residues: CANSGSSGRELFF. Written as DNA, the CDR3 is TGCGCCAACTCCGGGAGTAGCGGGAGAGAGCTGTTTTTT.

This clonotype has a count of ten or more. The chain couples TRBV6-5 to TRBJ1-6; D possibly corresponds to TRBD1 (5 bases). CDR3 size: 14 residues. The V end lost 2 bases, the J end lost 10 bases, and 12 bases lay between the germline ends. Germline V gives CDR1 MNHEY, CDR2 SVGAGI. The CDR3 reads CASSYGQGPSPLHF. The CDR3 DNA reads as TGTGCCAGCAGTTACGGCCAGGGCCCCTCACCCCTCCACTTT.

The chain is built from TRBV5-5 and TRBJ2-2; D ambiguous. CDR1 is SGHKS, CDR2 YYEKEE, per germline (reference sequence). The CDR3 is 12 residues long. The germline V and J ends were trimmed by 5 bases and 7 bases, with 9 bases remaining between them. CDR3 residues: CASRLQIGELFF. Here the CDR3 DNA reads TGTGCCAGCAGACTCCAAATCGGGGAGCTGTTTTTT.

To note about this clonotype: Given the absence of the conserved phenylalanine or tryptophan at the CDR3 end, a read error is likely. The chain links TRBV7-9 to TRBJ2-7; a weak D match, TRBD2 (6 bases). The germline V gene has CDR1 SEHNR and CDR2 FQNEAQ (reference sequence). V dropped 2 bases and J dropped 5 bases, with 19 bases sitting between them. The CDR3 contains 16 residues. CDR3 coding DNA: TGTGCCAGCAGCTTAAGTCTAGCGCGAGGCGTTGACGAGCAGTACTTA. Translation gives CASSLSLARGVDEQYL.

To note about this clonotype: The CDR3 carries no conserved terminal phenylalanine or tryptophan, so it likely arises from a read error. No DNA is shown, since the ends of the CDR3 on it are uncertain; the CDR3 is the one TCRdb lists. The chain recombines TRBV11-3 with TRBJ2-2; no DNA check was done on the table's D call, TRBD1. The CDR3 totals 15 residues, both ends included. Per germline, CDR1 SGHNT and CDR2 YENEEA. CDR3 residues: CASSLSPRGDAELYY.

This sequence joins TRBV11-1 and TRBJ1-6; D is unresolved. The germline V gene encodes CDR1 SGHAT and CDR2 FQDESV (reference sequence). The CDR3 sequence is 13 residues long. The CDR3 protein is CIGSRILVSPLHF. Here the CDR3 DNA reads TGTATCGGCAGCCGGATACTGGTTTCACCCCTCCACTTT. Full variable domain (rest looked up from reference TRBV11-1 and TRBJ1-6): EAEVAQSPRYKITEKSQAVAFWCDPISGHATLYWYRQILGQGPELLVQFQDESVVDDSQLPKDRFSAERLKGVDSTLKIQPAELGDSAMYLCIGSRILVSPLHFGNGTRLTVT.

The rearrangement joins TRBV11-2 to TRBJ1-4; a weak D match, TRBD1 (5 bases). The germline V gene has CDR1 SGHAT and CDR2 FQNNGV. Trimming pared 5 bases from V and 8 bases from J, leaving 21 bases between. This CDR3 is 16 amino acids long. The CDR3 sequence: CASSATSGFGKEKLFF. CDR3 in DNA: TGTGCCAGCAGCGCCACGTCAGGGTTTGGCAAAGAAAAACTGTTTTTT. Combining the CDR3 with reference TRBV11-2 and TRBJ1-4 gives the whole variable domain EAGVAQSPRYKIIEKRQSVAFWCNPISGHATLYWYQQILGQGPKLLIQFQNNGVVDDSQLPKDRFSAERLKGVDSTLKIQPAKLEDSAVYLCASSATSGFGKEKLFFGSGTQLSVL.

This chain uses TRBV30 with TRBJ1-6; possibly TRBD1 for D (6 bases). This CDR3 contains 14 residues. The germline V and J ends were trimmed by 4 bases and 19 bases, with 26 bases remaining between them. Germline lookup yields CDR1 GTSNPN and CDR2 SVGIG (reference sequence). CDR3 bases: TGTGCCTGGAAGTCTGACAGGTTTCGTTCACTCCTACACTTT. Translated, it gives CAWKSDRFRSLLHF.

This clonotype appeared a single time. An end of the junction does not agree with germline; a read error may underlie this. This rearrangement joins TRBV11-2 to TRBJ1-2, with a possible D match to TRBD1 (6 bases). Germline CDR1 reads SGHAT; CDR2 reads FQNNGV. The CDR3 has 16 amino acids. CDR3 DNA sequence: TGTGCCTGCAGCTTAGGGGGAGGACGGGAGATCCAGGGCTACACCTTC. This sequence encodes CACSLGGGREIQGYTF.

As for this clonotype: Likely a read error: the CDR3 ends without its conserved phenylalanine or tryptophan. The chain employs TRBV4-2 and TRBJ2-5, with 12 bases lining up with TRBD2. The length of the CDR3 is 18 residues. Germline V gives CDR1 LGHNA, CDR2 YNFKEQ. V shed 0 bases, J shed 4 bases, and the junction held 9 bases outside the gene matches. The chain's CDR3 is CASSQDLAGGPIIETQYS. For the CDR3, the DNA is TGTGCCAGCAGCCAAGATCTAGCGGGAGGGCCAATTATAGAGACCCAGTACTCC.

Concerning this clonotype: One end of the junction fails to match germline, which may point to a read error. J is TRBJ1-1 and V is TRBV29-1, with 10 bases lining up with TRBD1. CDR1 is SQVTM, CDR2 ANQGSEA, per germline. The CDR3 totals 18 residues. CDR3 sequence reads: CSVDFEYRDRGSSTEAFF. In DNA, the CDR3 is TGCAGTGTTGATTTTGAGTACCGGGACAGGGGAAGTAGCACTGAAGCTTTCTTT. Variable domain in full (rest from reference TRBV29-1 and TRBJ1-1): SAVISQKPSRDICQRGTSLTIQCQVDSQVTMMFWYRQQPGQSLTLIATANQGSEATYESGFVIDKFPISRPNLTFSTLTVSNMSPEDSSIYLCSVDFEYRDRGSSTEAFFGQGTRLTVV.

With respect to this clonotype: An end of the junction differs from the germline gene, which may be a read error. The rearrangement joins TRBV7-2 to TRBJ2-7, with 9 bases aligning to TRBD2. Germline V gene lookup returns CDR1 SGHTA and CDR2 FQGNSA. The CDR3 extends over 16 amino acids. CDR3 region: CSSSLVGGRVAYEQYF. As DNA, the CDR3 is TGTTCCAGCAGCTTAGTCGGCGGGAGGGTGGCCTACGAGCAGTACTTC.

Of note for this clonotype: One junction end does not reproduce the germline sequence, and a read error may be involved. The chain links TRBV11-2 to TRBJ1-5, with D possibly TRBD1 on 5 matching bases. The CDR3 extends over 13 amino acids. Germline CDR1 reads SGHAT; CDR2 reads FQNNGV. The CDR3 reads CANSLRGDQPQHF. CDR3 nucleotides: TGTGCTAACAGCTTAAGGGGCGATCAGCCCCAACATTTT.

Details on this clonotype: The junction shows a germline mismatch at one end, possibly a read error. DNA of the CDR3: TGTACCAGCAGTATGCTGAGGGAGAGCACAGATACGCAGTATTTT. It specifies CTSSMLRESTDTQYF. The genes are TRBV11-1 and TRBJ2-3, with a weak D call TRBD2 (5 bases). This CDR3 has 15 amino acids. Germline values: CDR1 SGHAT, CDR2 FQDESV (reference sequence).